In its sample, the clone carrying this T cell receptor (beta chain) was seen once. Its antigen remains unidentified. V lost 0 bases and J lost 6; bases outside the gene matches: 3. The CDR3 spans 15 residues. Germline-derived CDR1 and CDR2 are MNHNS and SASEGT. The protocol was immunoSEQ multiplex PCR, while the TCRdb copy is restricted to in-frame clones and leaves out a portion. This sample yields 100,000 to 150,000 clones, of which 92% are seen a single time; over 0.95% belongs to the top ten. The sample belongs to a study of T cell responses to AZD1222 COVID-19 vaccine. Study observations and caveats: Baseline serostatus was positive in only five to seven AZD1222 recipients.

The receptor was derived from an adult in good health. The V gene is TRBV6-1, the J gene TRBJ2-2; 8 bases match TRBD1. Sequenced material: peripheral blood, taken on day 0 of AZD1222 vaccination. The CDR3 reads CASSEAYRGSGELFF. The CDR3 nucleotides read TGTGCCAGCAGTGAAGCGTACAGGGGGTCCGGGGAGCTGTTTTTT.